A selection of T cell receptor beta chains follows, all from one sample in a study of blood T cells in healthy people across ages. Each CDR3 protein is one row after TCRdb ran MiXCR on the 5' RACE reads. The table has more than 650,000 distinct CDR3 sequences, 40% to 65% seen once. Sequences were obtained from blood. The receptors derive from an elderly man in good health. CDR3s include the opening cysteine and the closing phenylalanine or tryptophan. A D gene is named only where the DNA matches it firmly. Clone size is shown for a subset of rows, as once, few, many or a class of expanded clone.

>.|TRBJ2-1|few|TRBV10-3
CAISRGSYNEQFF
TGTGCCATCAGTAGGGGATCCTACAATGAGCAGTTCTTC
>.|TRBJ1-4|few|TRBV27
CASSFLGRVNEKLFF
TGTGCCAGCAGTTTTCTCGGCAGGGTTAATGAAAAACTGTTTTTT
>.|TRBJ2-7|.|TRBV5-1
CASSSTALQGYEQYF
TGCGCCAGCAGCTCGACCGCCCTCCAAGGTTACGAGCAGTACTTC
>TRBD1|TRBJ2-7|few|TRBV20-1
CSAPRGQDEQYF
TGCAGTGCCCCCAGGGGGCAAGACGAGCAGTACTTC
>.|TRBJ2-7|few|TRBV5-1
CASSWDLGTYEQYF
TGCGCCAGCAGCTGGGACCTGGGGACCTACGAGCAGTACTTC
>.|TRBJ2-7|once|TRBV5-1
CASSLDGASSYEQYF
TGCGCCAGCAGCTTGGACGGGGCTAGCTCCTACGAGCAGTACTTC
>TRBD2|TRBJ2-1|.|TRBV2
CATQRGRGEYNEQFF
TGTGCCACGCAACGGGGCCGGGGGGAATACAATGAGCAGTTCTTC
>TRBD1|TRBJ1-5|.|TRBV15
CATSGTGVDNQPQHF
TGTGCCACCAGCGGGACAGGGGTCGACAATCAGCCCCAGCATTTT
>.|TRBJ1-1|.|TRBV6-1
CASSEQEGTEAFF
TGTGCCAGCAGTGAACAGGAGGGAACTGAAGCTTTCTTT
>.|TRBJ2-7|.|TRBV18
CASSPGRSSYGQYF
TGTGCCAGCTCACCGGGCAGGAGCTCCTACGGGCAGTACTTC
>.|TRBJ2-1|few|TRBV9
CASSPPRGSSYNEQFF
TGTGCCAGCAGCCCCCCCCGTGGGAGCTCCTACAATGAGCAGTTCTTC
>.|TRBJ2-5|.|TRBV18
CASSPVRQETQYF
TGTGCCAGCTCACCGGTCCGCCAAGAGACCCAGTACTTC
>.|TRBJ2-1|.|TRBV28
CASRVGRDLGQFF
TGTGCCAGCAGGGTCGGTCGGGACTTAGGGCAGTTCTTC
>TRBD1|TRBJ1-2|.|TRBV5-6
CASSVRGTGGYGYTF
TGTGCCAGCAGCGTGCGAGGGACAGGGGGCTATGGCTACACCTTC
>TRBD1|TRBJ1-2|once|TRBV10-3
CAISEAGGGYTF
TGTGCCATCAGTGAGGCAGGGGGTGGCTACACCTTC
>TRBD1|TRBJ2-1|once|TRBV12-3/TRBV12-4
CASSRDRESSYEQFF
TGTGCCAGCAGCAGGGACAGGGAGAGCTCCTACGAGCAGTTCTTC
>.|TRBJ2-3|.|TRBV11-2
CASSLGLSDTQYF
TGTGCCAGCAGCTTAGGGCTCTCAGATACGCAGTATTTT
>TRBD1|TRBJ1-4|.|TRBV10-3
CAISPGQGSSEKLFF
TGTGCCATCAGTCCGGGACAGGGAAGTAGTGAAAAACTGTTTTTT
>TRBD2|TRBJ2-4|.|TRBV27
CASASLWLAGDTKNIQYF
TGTGCCAGCGCATCCCTTTGGCTAGCGGGAGACACTAAAAACATTCAGTACTTC
>TRBD1|TRBJ1-2|.|TRBV3-1
CASSQEGGQLILCGYTF
TGTGCCAGCAGCCAAGAAGGGGGACAGTTAATACTATGTGGCTACACCTTC
>.|TRBJ1-1|.|TRBV3-1
CASSQDQVDTEAFF
TGTGCCAGCAGCCAAGATCAGGTAGACACTGAAGCTTTCTTT
>.|TRBJ2-5|.|TRBV24-1
CATSDWGETQYF
TGTGCCACCAGTGATTGGGGGGAGACCCAGTACTTC
>TRBD1|TRBJ1-1|.|TRBV4-1
CASSHTGETFF
TGCGCCAGCAGCCATACAGGGGAGACTTTCTTT
>.|TRBJ2-3|few|TRBV29-1
CSVIPPGDTQYF
TGCAGCGTCATCCCGCCCGGAGATACGCAGTATTTT
>.|TRBJ1-2|few|TRBV12-3/TRBV12-4
CASSFGGVDGYTF
TGTGCCAGCAGTTTCGGGGGTGTGGATGGCTACACCTTC
>TRBD1|TRBJ2-3|.|TRBV29-1
CSVHRDRDSDTQYF
TGCAGCGTGCACCGGGACAGGGATTCCGATACGCAGTATTTT
>TRBD1|TRBJ1-5|many|TRBV5-1
CASSFAINRGHGQPQHF
TGCGCCAGCAGCTTCGCTATCAACAGGGGGCACGGTCAGCCCCAGCATTTT
>.|TRBJ2-3|.|TRBV2
CASSPGRGADTQYF
TGTGCCAGCAGTCCCGGGAGAGGGGCAGATACGCAGTATTTT
>.|TRBJ1-6|few|TRBV12-3/TRBV12-4
CASSLPGLYNSPLHF
TGTGCCAGCAGTTTGCCGGGACTTTATAATTCACCCCTCCACTTT
>.|TRBJ1-2|.|TRBV3-1
CASSPPGSSYYGYTF
TGTGCCAGCAGCCCCCCTGGGAGCAGCTACTATGGCTACACCTTC
>TRBD1|TRBJ2-5|.|TRBV5-1
CASSLALVFRGETQYF
TGCGCCAGCAGCTTGGCGTTGGTTTTCAGGGGGGAGACCCAGTACTTC
>TRBD1|TRBJ2-1|few|TRBV2
CASSVTGGYEQFF
TGTGCCAGCAGCGTTACAGGGGGCTATGAGCAGTTCTTC
>.|TRBJ1-1|.|TRBV6-5
CASSYLTAMNTEAFF
TGTGCCAGCAGTTACCTGACGGCGATGAACACTGAAGCTTTCTTT
>TRBD1|TRBJ2-3|.|TRBV20-1
CSARDQQGLDTQYF
TGCAGTGCTAGAGACCAACAGGGGTTGGATACGCAGTATTTT
>TRBD2|TRBJ2-4|.|TRBV5-1
CASSLGGGREQYF
TGCGCCAGCAGCCTCGGGGGGGGTCGGGAGCAGTACTTC
>TRBD2|TRBJ2-1|.|TRBV20-1
CSARPSLAGIYNEQFF
TGCAGTGCTAGGCCGTCACTAGCGGGAATATACAATGAGCAGTTCTTC
>.|TRBJ2-1|few|TRBV7-2
CASSLRLRPYNEQFF
TGTGCCAGCAGCTTAAGGCTTAGGCCGTACAATGAGCAGTTCTTC
>.|TRBJ1-1|.|TRBV5-1
CASSPWAEGTEAFF
TGCGCCAGCAGCCCTTGGGCCGAAGGCACTGAAGCTTTCTTT
>TRBD2|TRBJ2-2|.|TRBV7-2
CASSLGLAGLRAGELFF
TGTGCCAGCAGCTTGGGACTAGCGGGATTAAGGGCCGGGGAGCTGTTTTTT
>TRBD2|TRBJ2-3|.|TRBV6-5
CASSYSTGGRADTQYF
TGTGCCAGCAGTTACTCCACGGGAGGGCGTGCAGATACGCAGTATTTT
>.|TRBJ2-3|.|TRBV12-2
CASRLGSAGPQYF
TGTGCAAGTCGCTTAGGATCGGCGGGGCCGCAGTATTTT
>.|TRBJ1-4|few|TRBV29-1
CSVTGRFNEKLFF
TGCAGCGTCACAGGGAGATTTAATGAAAAACTGTTTTTT